This is a list of T cell receptor beta chains from one sample in a study of T cell responses to AZD1222 COVID-19 vaccine. TCRdb keeps only in-frame clones here, not all; method: immunoSEQ multiplex PCR. The sample consists of 120,000 or so clones, over 75% of them appearing once. The sample here was peripheral blood, taken on day 0 of AZD1222 vaccination. The receptors shown here come from an adult in good health. CDR3s include the opening cysteine and the closing phenylalanine or tryptophan. The D gene is left open where the match is weak. Clone size is not always given. Where it is, it says once, few, many or a class for expanded clones.

D	J	size	V	DNA	CDR3
TRBD1	TRBJ2-1	-	TRBV19	TGTGCCAGTAGGACCGCAGGGGGCAATGAGCAGTTCTTC	CASRTAGGNEQFF
-	TRBJ1-2	-	TRBV4-1	TGCGCCAGCAGCCAAGAACCGAGGGGACATGGCTACACCTTC	CASSQEPRGHGYTF
-	TRBJ1-3	-	TRBV6-5	TGTGCCAGCAGTTTGGACGCCGGATCCTCTGGAAACACCATATATTTT	CASSLDAGSSGNTIYF
-	TRBJ2-7	-	TRBV27	TGTGCCAGCAGGGGACGGAACTACGAGCAGTACTTC	CASRGRNYEQYF
TRBD2	TRBJ2-3	-	TRBV13	TGTGCCAGCAGCCGGTCTACTAGCGGGGGGGCATATACGCAGTATTTT	CASSRSTSGGAYTQYF
-	TRBJ1-3	-	TRBV21-1	TGTGCCAGCAGCCAAGAACTGGGTCGGAGAATCTCTGGAAACACCATATATTTT	CASSQELGRRISGNTIYF
-	TRBJ2-7	-	TRBV7-9	TGTGCCAGCAGCTTAGCGCCAGACTACGAGCAGTACTTC	CASSLAPDYEQYF
-	TRBJ1-2	-	TRBV5-6	TGTGCCAGCACCCCCCGGTGGGGGGACTATGGCTACACCTTC	CASTPRWGDYGYTF
-	TRBJ2-6	-	TRBV5-1	TGCGCCAGCAGCTTGGGCGGTGTGGGCCAACCCCAGTCGGGGGCCAACGTCCTGACTTTC	CASSLGGVGQPQSGANVLTF
TRBD1	TRBJ2-1	-	TRBV5-1	TGCGCCAGCAGTGTCGACAGGGATGAGCAGTTCTTC	CASSVDRDEQFF
-	TRBJ1-2	-	TRBV28	TGTGCCAGCAGTTTAGTGGCGATGAGGGGCTACACCTTC	CASSLVAMRGYTF
TRBD1	TRBJ1-2	-	TRBV6-5	TGTGCCAGCAGACCTGGGACAGGGTTCAACTATGGCTACACCTTC	CASRPGTGFNYGYTF
-	TRBJ2-7	-	TRBV5-1	TGCGCCAGCAGCTTGGGCGGGACATCGGGCTCCTACGAGCAGTACTTC	CASSLGGTSGSYEQYF
-	TRBJ1-1	-	TRBV29-1	TGCAGCGTTGCAGGGTTGGAAACTGAAGCTTTCTTT	CSVAGLETEAFF
-	TRBJ2-7	-	TRBV15	TGTGCCACCAGCAGAGCATTAGCGGCCTCCTACGAGCAGTACTTC	CATSRALAASYEQYF
-	TRBJ2-7	-	TRBV18	TGTGCCAGCTCCTGGGGCCAAATCGGCGAGCAGTACTTC	CASSWGQIGEQYF
-	TRBJ2-7	-	TRBV7-8	TGTGCCAGCAGCCTACGGTCGACCTACGAGCAGTACTTC	CASSLRSTYEQYF
-	TRBJ2-1	-	TRBV5-4	TGTGCCAGCAGCGGGACCTCAGGGAGGGGGGGCTACAATGAGCAGTTCTTC	CASSGTSGRGGYNEQFF
TRBD1	TRBJ1-3	-	TRBV5-4	TGTGCCAGCAGCTTGGGGGGACAGGGCAGAGCTGGAAACACCATATATTTT	CASSLGGQGRAGNTIYF
-	TRBJ1-1	few	TRBV11-2	TGTGCCAGCAGACTATCGGGAGGCAGAGGTGAAGCTTTCTTT	CASRLSGGRGEAFF
TRBD2	TRBJ2-1	-	TRBV25-1	TGTGCCAGCAGTGAATATAGCGGGGACGGCAATGAGCAGTTCTTC	CASSEYSGDGNEQFF
TRBD1	TRBJ1-5	-	TRBV6-5	TGTGCCAGCAGCCAGGGGGGCGGACAGCCCCAGCATTTT	CASSQGGGQPQHF
TRBD2	TRBJ2-7	-	TRBV7-2	TGTGCCAGCAGCCCTAGGAATAGCGGGGAGGAGCAGTACTTC	CASSPRNSGEEQYF
-	TRBJ1-1	-	TRBV25-1	TGTGCCAGCAGCCTTCCGGGGAGGGAAGCTTTCTTT	CASSLPGREAFF
-	TRBJ2-1	-	TRBV7-8	TGTGCCAGCAGGAATAGGAGGAATGAGCAGTTCTTC	CASRNRRNEQFF
TRBD1	TRBJ1-3	-	TRBV5-4	TGTGCCAGCAGCTTGGCCGGGACAGGGGCTGGAAACACCATATATTTT	CASSLAGTGAGNTIYF
TRBD2	TRBJ2-7	-	TRBV4-2	TGTGCCAGCAGCCATCCTAGGACTAGCGGATCCTACGAGCAGTACTTC	CASSHPRTSGSYEQYF
-	TRBJ2-5	-	TRBV5-4	TGTGCCAGCAGCTTGACACTTCAAGAGACCCAGTACTTC	CASSLTLQETQYF
-	TRBJ1-1	-	TRBV5-1	TGCGCCAGCAGCACCGGGACGGCGGGGACTGAAGCTTTCTTT	CASSTGTAGTEAFF
-	TRBJ2-2	few	TRBV7-3	TGTGCCAGCAGCTTAAGCACCGGGGAGCTGTTTTTT	CASSLSTGELFF
-	TRBJ1-1	-	TRBV27	TGTGCCAGCAGTGCATACGGGCTTCTGAACACTGAAGCTTTCTTT	CASSAYGLLNTEAFF
-	TRBJ1-3	-	TRBV5-4	TGTGCCAGCAGCTTTGGGGGGCTTTCTGGAAACACCATATATTTT	CASSFGGLSGNTIYF
-	TRBJ1-1	-	TRBV25-1	TGTGCCAGCAGTGAACCGGGACACTATATGAACACTGAAGCTTTCTTT	CASSEPGHYMNTEAFF
-	TRBJ1-1	-	TRBV7-2	TGTGCCAGCAGCTTAGAGTATGGCAGGGTGAGCACTGAAGCTTTCTTT	CASSLEYGRVSTEAFF
-	TRBJ2-3	-	TRBV29-1	TGCAGCGTTGAAGGGGGGGCTTGGACGCAGTATTTT	CSVEGGAWTQYF
-	TRBJ1-1	-	TRBV5-1	TGCGCCAGCATGGGGAAACTGAACACTGAAGCTTTCTTT	CASMGKLNTEAFF
-	TRBJ2-5	-	TRBV7-8	TGTGCCAGCAGCTTAGGACTAGTCCGAGAGACCCAGTACTTC	CASSLGLVRETQYF
-	TRBJ1-1	-	TRBV7-8	TGTGCCAGCAGCTTAGGGGCAGCCCCGAACACTGAAGCTTTCTTT	CASSLGAAPNTEAFF
-	TRBJ1-6	few	TRBV5-1	TGCGCCAGCAGCTACACGGGACCTCTGGACTCACCCCTCCACTTT	CASSYTGPLDSPLHF
-	TRBJ2-1	-	TRBV5-4	TGTGCCAGCAGCTTACGTTTAATGGGGGCCTACAATGAGCAGTTCTTC	CASSLRLMGAYNEQFF
-	TRBJ1-3	-	TRBV19	TGTGCCAGTAGGCCCCACACATCCTCTGGAAACACCATATATTTT	CASRPHTSSGNTIYF
TRBD2	TRBJ2-1	-	TRBV27	TGTGCCAGCAGGCCGATGGGGGAGGGCAGTGAGCAGTTCTTC	CASRPMGEGSEQFF
TRBD1	TRBJ1-6	-	TRBV10-3	TGTGCCATCAGTGATCCAGGGGGAAATTCACCCCTCCACTTT	CAISDPGGNSPLHF
-	TRBJ2-7	few	TRBV18	TGTGCCAGCTCACGTAGTCCGGGGACTGTTGCCTACGAGCAGTACTTC	CASSRSPGTVAYEQYF
-	TRBJ2-7	-	TRBV30	TGTGCCTGGAGTTACACTCTTTCCCATACCTACGAGCAGTACTTC	CAWSYTLSHTYEQYF
-	TRBJ1-1	-	TRBV30	TGTGCCTGGACCGGGACATCGAACACTGAAGCTTTCTTT	CAWTGTSNTEAFF
-	TRBJ1-5	-	TRBV19	TGTGCCAGTAAGGGCCTGATTGGCCAGCCCCAGCATTTT	CASKGLIGQPQHF
-	TRBJ1-5	-	TRBV6-5	TGTGCATCGGGGGTTGGCAATCAGCCCCAGCATTTT	CASGVGNQPQHF
-	TRBJ2-7	-	TRBV5-6	TGTGCCAGCAGCTTGGCCCCCTACGAGCAGTACTTC	CASSLAPYEQYF
TRBD1	TRBJ1-1	once	TRBV18	TGTGCCAGCTCACCACGGACAGGGGTCACTGAAGCTTTCTTT	CASSPRTGVTEAFF
TRBD2	TRBJ2-5	-	TRBV7-9	TGTGCCAGCAGCCACCGACTAGCGGGGGCCCGGGGAGAGACCCAGTACTTC	CASSHRLAGARGETQYF
-	TRBJ1-6	-	TRBV2	TGTGCCAGCGGAGCACAGGGTTTGGATAATTCACCCCTCCACTTT	CASGAQGLDNSPLHF
TRBD1	TRBJ2-1	-	TRBV24-1	TGTGCCACCAGTGATGCCGGACAGGGGGGCGATGAGCAGTTCTTC	CATSDAGQGGDEQFF